These T cell receptor beta chains were read from a single sample in a study of cytomegalovirus exposure and HLA in healthy donors. Assay: immunoSEQ multiplex PCR; the TCRdb copy retains only in-frame clones and omits some. The table records 150,000 to 200,000 clones, 81% of them present only once. Sequenced input: PBMCs. Every receptor here comes from a man aged 35 to 55 in good health and CMV-seropositive. The CDR3 runs from the conserved cysteine through the conserved F or W. A D gene is named only where the DNA matches it firmly. Where a row states a size, it is once, few, many or the class of an expanded clone; other rows omit it.

abundance: -
j_gene: TRBJ2-3
v_gene: TRBV10-3
d_gene: -
CDR3nt: TGTGCCATCGGGGGACATTCCACAGATACGCAGTATTTT
CDR3aa: CAIGGHSTDTQYF

abundance: -
j_gene: TRBJ2-5
v_gene: TRBV19
d_gene: TRBD2
CDR3nt: TGTGCCAGTAGTATAAGACTAGCGGGAGGGCCCGGAGAGACCCAGTACTTC
CDR3aa: CASSIRLAGGPGETQYF

abundance: -
j_gene: TRBJ1-2
v_gene: TRBV30
d_gene: TRBD1
CDR3nt: TGTGCCTGGGAGACCCACAGGGGAATTGGTGGCTACACCTTC
CDR3aa: CAWETHRGIGGYTF

abundance: -
j_gene: TRBJ2-7
v_gene: TRBV4-3
d_gene: -
CDR3nt: TGCGCCAGCAGTTTCCTGGAGGGGGCGAAAAACGAGCAGTACTTC
CDR3aa: CASSFLEGAKNEQYF

abundance: -
j_gene: TRBJ2-2
v_gene: TRBV19
d_gene: TRBD2
CDR3nt: TGTGCCAGTAGTATAGGAAGGCGACTAGCGGGGGGGCCGGGGGAGCTGTTTTTT
CDR3aa: CASSIGRRLAGGPGELFF

abundance: -
j_gene: TRBJ2-7
v_gene: TRBV6-6
d_gene: TRBD2
CDR3nt: TGTGCCAGCACCAGCGGGACTCCCCCCTACGAGCAGTACTTC
CDR3aa: CASTSGTPPYEQYF

abundance: -
j_gene: TRBJ1-2
v_gene: TRBV6-1
d_gene: -
CDR3nt: TGTGCCAGCAGACCCGTGAACACTGGCTACACCTTC
CDR3aa: CASRPVNTGYTF

abundance: few
j_gene: TRBJ2-7
v_gene: TRBV27
d_gene: TRBD2
CDR3nt: TGTGCCAGCAAGGACGGGAGGGTCTCCTACGAGCAGTACTTC
CDR3aa: CASKDGRVSYEQYF

abundance: -
j_gene: TRBJ2-2
v_gene: TRBV2
d_gene: TRBD1
CDR3nt: TGTGCCAGCAGGGTGGACAGGTTGAACACCGGGGAGCTGTTTTTT
CDR3aa: CASRVDRLNTGELFF

abundance: -
j_gene: TRBJ2-7
v_gene: TRBV5-6
d_gene: TRBD2
CDR3nt: TGTGCCAGCCTCCCCCCGACTAGCGGTAAAAACGAGCAGTACTTC
CDR3aa: CASLPPTSGKNEQYF

abundance: -
j_gene: TRBJ2-3
v_gene: TRBV5-4
d_gene: -
CDR3nt: TGTGCCAGCAGCAACACAGGGATCGGCCGCACAGATACGCAGTATTTT
CDR3aa: CASSNTGIGRTDTQYF

abundance: -
j_gene: TRBJ1-4
v_gene: TRBV11-2
d_gene: TRBD1
CDR3nt: TGTGCCAGCAGCTTAGAAGGCGGGACAGGGTGGAAGGAACTGTTTTTT
CDR3aa: CASSLEGGTGWKELFF

abundance: few
j_gene: TRBJ2-3
v_gene: TRBV5-1
d_gene: TRBD1
CDR3nt: TGCGCCAGCAGCTCCCGACAGGGGACAATTAGCACAGATACGCAGTATTTT
CDR3aa: CASSSRQGTISTDTQYF

abundance: -
j_gene: TRBJ1-2
v_gene: TRBV7-6
d_gene: -
CDR3nt: TGTGCCAGCAGCCCCCACAGGACGGAGGGGGGGTATGGCTACACCTTC
CDR3aa: CASSPHRTEGGYGYTF

abundance: -
j_gene: TRBJ1-1
v_gene: TRBV28
d_gene: -
CDR3nt: TGTGCCAGCCACACACACACTGAAGCTTTCTTT
CDR3aa: CASHTHTEAFF

abundance: -
j_gene: TRBJ2-1
v_gene: TRBV10-3
d_gene: TRBD2
CDR3nt: TGTGCCATCAGTGAGGCGGGACTAGCGGGGCGACAAGGGGGGCAGTTCTTC
CDR3aa: CAISEAGLAGRQGGQFF

abundance: -
j_gene: TRBJ2-2
v_gene: TRBV7-3
d_gene: -
CDR3nt: TGTGCCAGCAGCTTAGGCCAGGGGAACACCGGGGAGCTGTTTTTT
CDR3aa: CASSLGQGNTGELFF

abundance: -
j_gene: TRBJ1-5
v_gene: TRBV6-5
d_gene: -
CDR3nt: TGTGCCAGCAGCGCGTCGGGGAATAGCAATCAGCCCCAGCATTTT
CDR3aa: CASSASGNSNQPQHF

abundance: once
j_gene: TRBJ2-5
v_gene: TRBV9
d_gene: TRBD2
CDR3nt: TGTGCCAGCAGCGTAGCGGGGGGAGAGAAAGAGACCCAGTACTTC
CDR3aa: CASSVAGGEKETQYF

abundance: -
j_gene: TRBJ1-5
v_gene: TRBV6-4
d_gene: TRBD1
CDR3nt: TGTGCCAGTCCCCGTCGACAGGGGAATCAACCCCAGCATTTT
CDR3aa: CASPRRQGNQPQHF

abundance: -
j_gene: TRBJ2-1
v_gene: TRBV7-3
d_gene: -
CDR3nt: TGTGCCAGCAGCACCCAGTACGGGTTTGGCAACGAGCAGTTCTTC
CDR3aa: CASSTQYGFGNEQFF

abundance: -
j_gene: TRBJ2-1
v_gene: TRBV2
d_gene: -
CDR3nt: TGTGCCAGCAGGTCCCGCTCCTACAATGAGCAGTTCTTC
CDR3aa: CASRSRSYNEQFF

abundance: -
j_gene: TRBJ2-1
v_gene: TRBV19
d_gene: TRBD1
CDR3nt: TGTGCCAGTAGTCGCAGGGGGGAGCAGTTCTTC
CDR3aa: CASSRRGEQFF